Detailed here is one T cell receptor (beta chain). The data were obtained in a study of blood T cell repertoires in COVID-19. Trimming cost V 3 bases and J 7 bases; bases outside gene matches: 10. In germline, CDR1 is SGHAT, CDR2 FQNNGV. The CDR3 length is 15 residues. Sequencing was performed with immunoSEQ multiplex PCR; in TCRdb, only in-frame clones are kept and a portion is missing. The sample lists roughly 25,000 clones; 80% to 85% were seen once. The V and J genes are TRBV11-2 and TRBJ2-7; 9 positions agree with TRBD1. The specimen was peripheral blood. The clonotype comes from a human donor in a cohort sampled during active COVID-19. This CDR3 reads CASSFTGTGLGEQYF. The CDR3 DNA follows: TGTGCCAGCAGCTTTACCGGGACAGGGCTCGGAGAGCAGTACTTC.